This entry concerns a single TCR beta chain. Its specificity is not known. The CDR3 extends over 15 amino acids. Germline assignment: CDR1 SGDLS and CDR2 YYNGEE. V lost 4 bases and J lost 4; bases outside the gene matches: 6. This record comes from a study of shared clonotypes between healthy human individuals. Study in general: Each donor's CD8 memory used one plate, CD8 naive two, each CD4 subset three. Findings and caveats of the study: Sampling covered blood only; tissue repertoires likely differ. Even with large depth, rarefaction showed that sorted-subset sequencing was incomplete.

The protocol was immunoSEQ multiplex PCR, while the TCRdb copy is restricted to in-frame clones and leaves out a portion. Here the sample spans 2 million to 3 million clones, roughly 93% being singletons. The TCR was taken from a man younger than 30 in good health. Some clones in this sample may be carry-over from other donors' samples. This chain uses TRBV9 with TRBJ2-5, with 11 bases matching TRBD2. The source material was naive CD4+ T cells from PBMCs. Subset denoted: CD45RA+ positively selected. DNA of the CDR3: TGTGCCAGCAGCAACATGGGGACTAGCGGAGAGACCCAGTACTTC. The encoded protein is CASSNMGTSGETQYF.